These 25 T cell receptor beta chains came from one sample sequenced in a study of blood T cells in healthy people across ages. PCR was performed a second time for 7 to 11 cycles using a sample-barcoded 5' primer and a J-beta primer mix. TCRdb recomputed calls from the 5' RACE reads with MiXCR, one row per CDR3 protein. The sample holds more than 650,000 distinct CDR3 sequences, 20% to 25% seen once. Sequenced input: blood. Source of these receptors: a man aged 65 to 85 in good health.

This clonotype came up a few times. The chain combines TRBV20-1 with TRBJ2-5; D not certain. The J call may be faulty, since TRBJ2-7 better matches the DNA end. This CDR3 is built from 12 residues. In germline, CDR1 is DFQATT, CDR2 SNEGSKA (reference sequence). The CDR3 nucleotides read TGCAGTGCTAGGATTTACTCCTACGAGCAGTACTTC. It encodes CSARIYSYEQYF.

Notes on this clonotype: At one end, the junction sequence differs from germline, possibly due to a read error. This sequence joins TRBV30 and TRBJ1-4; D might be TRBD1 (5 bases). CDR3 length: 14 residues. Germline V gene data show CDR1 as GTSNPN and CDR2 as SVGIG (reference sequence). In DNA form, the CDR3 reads TGTGCCTGGAATCGAGCAGGGCTAAATGAAAAACTGTTTTTC. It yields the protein CAWNRAGLNEKLFF.

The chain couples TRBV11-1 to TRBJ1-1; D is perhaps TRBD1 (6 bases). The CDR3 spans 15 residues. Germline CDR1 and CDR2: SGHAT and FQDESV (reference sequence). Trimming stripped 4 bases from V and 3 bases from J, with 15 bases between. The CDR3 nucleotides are TGTGCCAGCAGCTCCTCGCGGGGGGCGGACACTGAAGCTTTCTTT. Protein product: CASSSSRGADTEAFF.

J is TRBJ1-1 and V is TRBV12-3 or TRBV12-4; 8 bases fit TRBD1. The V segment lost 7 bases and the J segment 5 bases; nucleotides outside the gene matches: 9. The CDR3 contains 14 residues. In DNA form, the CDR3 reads TGTGCCAGCACCGTCACAGGGGGAAGGACTGAAGCTTTCTTT. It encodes CASTVTGGRTEAFF.

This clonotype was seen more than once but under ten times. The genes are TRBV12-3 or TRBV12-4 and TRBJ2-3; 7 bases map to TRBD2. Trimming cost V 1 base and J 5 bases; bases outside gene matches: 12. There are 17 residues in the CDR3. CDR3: CASSLVWDYSGGDTQYF. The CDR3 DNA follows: TGTGCCAGCAGTTTAGTCTGGGACTACTCTGGAGGAGATACGCAGTATTTT.

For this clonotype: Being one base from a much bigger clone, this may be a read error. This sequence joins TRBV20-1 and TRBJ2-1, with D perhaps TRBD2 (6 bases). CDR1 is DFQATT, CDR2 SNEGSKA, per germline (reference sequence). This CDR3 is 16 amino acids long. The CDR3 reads CSAQRASVSSYNDQFF. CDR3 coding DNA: TGCAGTGCTCAACGGGCTAGCGTTAGCTCCTACAATGACCAGTTCTTC.

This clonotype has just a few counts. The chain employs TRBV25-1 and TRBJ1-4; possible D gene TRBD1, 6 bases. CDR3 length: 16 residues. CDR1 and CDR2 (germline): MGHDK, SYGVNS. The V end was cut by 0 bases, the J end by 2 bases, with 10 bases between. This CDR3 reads CASSEYWGATNEKLFF. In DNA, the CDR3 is TGTGCCAGCAGTGAATACTGGGGGGCTACTAATGAAAAACTGTTTTTT.

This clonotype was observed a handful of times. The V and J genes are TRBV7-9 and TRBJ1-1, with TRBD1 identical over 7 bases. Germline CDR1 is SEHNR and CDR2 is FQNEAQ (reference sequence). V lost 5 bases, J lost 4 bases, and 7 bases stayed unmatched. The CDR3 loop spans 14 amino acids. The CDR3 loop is CASSQDRWFTEAFF. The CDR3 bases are TGTGCCAGCAGCCAGGACAGGTGGTTCACTGAAGCTTTCTTT.

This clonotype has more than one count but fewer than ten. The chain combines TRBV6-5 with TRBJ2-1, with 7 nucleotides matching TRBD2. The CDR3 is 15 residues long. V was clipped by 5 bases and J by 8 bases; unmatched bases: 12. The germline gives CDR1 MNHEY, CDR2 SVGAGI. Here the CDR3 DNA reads TGTGCCAGCAGTCTCGGGACTACCCAGTTGGATGAGCAGTTCTTC. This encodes CASSLGTTQLDEQFF.

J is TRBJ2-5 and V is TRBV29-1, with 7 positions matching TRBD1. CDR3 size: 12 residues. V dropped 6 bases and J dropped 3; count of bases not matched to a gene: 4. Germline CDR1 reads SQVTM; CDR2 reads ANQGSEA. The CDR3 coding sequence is TGCAGCGTGGGACAGACAGAAGAGACCCAGTACTTC. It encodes CSVGQTEETQYF.

The CDR3 DNA follows: TGTGCCAGCAGCAGAGGTGAAGCGGGACGGGAGACCCAGTACTTC. It is translated as CASSRGEAGRETQYF. The chain couples TRBV13 to TRBJ2-1; 7 nucleotides match TRBD2. The J call may not be correct, given that the DNA end is closer to TRBJ2-5. The CDR3 contains 15 residues. Germline CDR1 is PRHDT and CDR2 is FYEKMQ (reference sequence).

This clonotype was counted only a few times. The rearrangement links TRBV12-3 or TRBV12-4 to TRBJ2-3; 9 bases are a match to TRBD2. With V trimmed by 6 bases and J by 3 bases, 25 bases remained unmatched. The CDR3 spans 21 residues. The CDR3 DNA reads TGTGCCAGCAGCCCTCCCAAGTTTCTAAGCGGGAGGACCGATTGGACAGATACGCAGTATTTT. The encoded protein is CASSPPKFLSGRTDWTDTQYF.

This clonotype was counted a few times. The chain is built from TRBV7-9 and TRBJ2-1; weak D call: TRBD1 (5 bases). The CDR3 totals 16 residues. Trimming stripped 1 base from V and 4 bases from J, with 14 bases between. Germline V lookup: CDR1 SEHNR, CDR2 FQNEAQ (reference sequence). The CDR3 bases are TGTGCCAGCAGCTTAGGCGCGCCAGGGTGGTACAATGAGCAGTTCTTC. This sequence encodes CASSLGAPGWYNEQFF.

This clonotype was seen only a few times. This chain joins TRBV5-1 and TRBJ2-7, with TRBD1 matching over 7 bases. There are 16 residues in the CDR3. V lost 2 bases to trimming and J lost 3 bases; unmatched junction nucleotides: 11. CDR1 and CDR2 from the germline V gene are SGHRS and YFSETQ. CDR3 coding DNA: TGCGCCAGCAGCTTACCCGGGACAGAGGCCCTCTACGAGCAGTACTTC. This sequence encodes CASSLPGTEALYEQYF.

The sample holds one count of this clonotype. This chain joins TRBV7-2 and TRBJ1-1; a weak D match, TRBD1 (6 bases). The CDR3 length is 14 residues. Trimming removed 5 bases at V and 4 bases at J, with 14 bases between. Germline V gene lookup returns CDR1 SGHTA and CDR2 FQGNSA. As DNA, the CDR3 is TGTGCCAGCAGCCTACAGGGTGGGACCACTGAAGCTTTCTTT. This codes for CASSLQGGTTEAFF.

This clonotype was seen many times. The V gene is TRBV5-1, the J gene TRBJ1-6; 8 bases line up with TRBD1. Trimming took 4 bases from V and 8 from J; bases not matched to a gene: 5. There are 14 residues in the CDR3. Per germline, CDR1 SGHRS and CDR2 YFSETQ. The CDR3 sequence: CASSPDRADSPLHF. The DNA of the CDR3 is TGCGCCAGCAGCCCGGACAGGGCTGATTCACCCCTCCACTTT. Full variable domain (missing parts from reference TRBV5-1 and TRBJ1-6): KAGVTQTPRYLIKTRGQQVTLSCSPISGHRSVSWYQQTPGQGLQFLFEYFSETQRNKGNFPGRFSGRQFSNSRSEMNVSTLELGDSALYLCASSPDRADSPLHFGNGTRLTVT.

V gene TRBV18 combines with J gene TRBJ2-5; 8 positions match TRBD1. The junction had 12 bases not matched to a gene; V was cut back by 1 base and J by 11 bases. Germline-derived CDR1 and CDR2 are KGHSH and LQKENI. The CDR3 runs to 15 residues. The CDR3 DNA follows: TGTGCCAGCTCACCACGGACAGGGAGTTTGGGGGAGCAGTACTTC. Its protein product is CASSPRTGSLGEQYF.

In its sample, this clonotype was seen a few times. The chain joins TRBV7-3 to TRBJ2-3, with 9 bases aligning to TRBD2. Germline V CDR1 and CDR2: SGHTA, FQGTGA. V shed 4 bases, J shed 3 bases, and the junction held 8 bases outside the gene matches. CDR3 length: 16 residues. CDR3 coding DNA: TGTGCCAGCAGCTCCCGAGCGGGAGGAACTACAGATACGCAGTATTTT. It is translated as CASSSRAGGTTDTQYF.

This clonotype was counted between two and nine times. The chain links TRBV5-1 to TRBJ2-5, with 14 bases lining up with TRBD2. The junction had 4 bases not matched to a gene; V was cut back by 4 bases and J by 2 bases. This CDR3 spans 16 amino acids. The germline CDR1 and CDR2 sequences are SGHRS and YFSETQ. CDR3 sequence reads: CASSKRTSGGQETQYF. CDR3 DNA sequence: TGCGCCAGCAGCAAACGGACTAGCGGGGGGCAAGAGACCCAGTACTTC.

This CDR3 reads CASGSDPGGQGSYEQYF. CDR3 in DNA: TGCGCCAGCGGGAGTGATCCTGGAGGGCAGGGATCCTACGAGCAGTACTTC. The chain links TRBV5-1 to TRBJ2-7; tentatively, D is TRBD2 (6 bases). The germline V gene has CDR1 SGHRS and CDR2 YFSETQ. The CDR3 is 17 residues long. Trimming removed 7 bases at V and 1 base at J, with 24 bases between.

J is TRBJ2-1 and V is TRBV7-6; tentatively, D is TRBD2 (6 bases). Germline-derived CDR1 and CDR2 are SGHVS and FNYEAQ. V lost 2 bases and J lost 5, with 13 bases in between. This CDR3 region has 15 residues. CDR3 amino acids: CASSLRRGRDNEQFF. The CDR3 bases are TGTGCCAGCAGCTTAAGGCGGGGTCGTGACAATGAGCAGTTCTTC.

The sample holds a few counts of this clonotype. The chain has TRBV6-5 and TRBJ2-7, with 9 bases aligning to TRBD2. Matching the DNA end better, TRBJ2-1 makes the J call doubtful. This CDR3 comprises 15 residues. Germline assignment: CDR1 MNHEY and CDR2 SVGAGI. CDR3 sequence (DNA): TGTGCCAGCAGCTCTAAAGCGGGAGGACACAATGAGCAGTTCTTC. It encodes CASSSKAGGHNEQFF.

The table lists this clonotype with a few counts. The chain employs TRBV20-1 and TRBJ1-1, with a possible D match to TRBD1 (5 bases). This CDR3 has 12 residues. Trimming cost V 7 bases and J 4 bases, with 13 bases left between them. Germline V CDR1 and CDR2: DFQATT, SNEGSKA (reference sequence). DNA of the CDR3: TGCAGTGGACCTACAGGAAGCACTGAAGCTTTCTTT. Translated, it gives CSGPTGSTEAFF.

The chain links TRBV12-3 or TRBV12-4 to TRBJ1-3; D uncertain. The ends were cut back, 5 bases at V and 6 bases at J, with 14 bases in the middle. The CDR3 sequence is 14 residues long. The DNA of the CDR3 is TGTGCCAGCAGTACCGCGGCTCCTAAAAACACCATATATTTT. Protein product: CASSTAAPKNTIYF.

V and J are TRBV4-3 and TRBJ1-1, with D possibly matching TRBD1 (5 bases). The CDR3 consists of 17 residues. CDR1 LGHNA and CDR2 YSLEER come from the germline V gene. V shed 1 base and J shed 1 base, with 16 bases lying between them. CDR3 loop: CASSQVLRVGRNTEAFF. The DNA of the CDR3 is TGCGCCAGCAGCCAAGTGTTGAGGGTGGGGCGGAACACTGAAGCTTTCTTT.